Presented here are 32 T cell receptor beta chains from one specimen sequenced in a study of spatial heterogeneity in lung cancer. Study results and limitations: Mutation counts in tumors were tracked by counts of expanded intratumoral alpha and beta TCRs.

TCRdb re-analysed the 5' RACE reads in MiXCR, keeping a single row per CDR3 protein. The profile shows some 7,000 distinct CDR3 sequences, roughly 13% of them singletons. This sample's time point: sample taken at primary tumor resection. These receptors have no identified antigens. Here the sequenced sample was lung tumor tissue, taken at surgery. All receptors derive from a male donor with early-stage non-small cell lung cancer.

This clonotype was found a few times. This beta chain is an unintended read in a library built for alpha chains; its size means little. The chain is built from TRBV6-5 and TRBJ1-1; D unclear. Germline V gene data show CDR1 as MNHEY and CDR2 as SVGAGI. The V end was cut by 5 bases, the J end by 0 bases, with 13 bases between. The CDR3 runs 15 residues. The chain's CDR3 is CASSHRASMNTEAFF. DNA of the CDR3: TGTGCCAGCAGTCATCGAGCAAGTATGAACACTGAAGCTTTCTTT.

By sample fraction, this clonotype is medium-sized. This beta chain came through as a stray read in a library set up for alpha chains, and its size says little. V usage is TRBV7-2 and J usage is TRBJ2-3, with TRBD2 as a possible D gene (6 bases). This CDR3 region has 15 residues. The germline V gene encodes CDR1 SGHTA and CDR2 FQGNSA. Deletions cut 4 bases from V and 2 bases from J, with 13 bases between. In nucleotides, the CDR3 is TGTGCCAGCAGCTCTGCGGGACGGAACACAGATACGCAGTATTTT. This translates into CASSSAGRNTDTQYF.

This clonotype occurred many times. Since the library was made to target alpha chains, this beta chain is a stray read and its abundance is not meaningful. The rearrangement links TRBV5-5 to TRBJ2-3, with TRBD2 identical over 7 bases. The CDR3 sequence is 13 residues long. V was clipped by 2 bases and J by 4 bases; unmatched bases: 1. Germline V lookup: CDR1 SGHKS, CDR2 YYEKEE (reference sequence). Here the CDR3 reads CASSFSGSDTQYF. CDR3 sequence (DNA): TGTGCCAGCAGCTTTAGCGGGTCAGATACGCAGTATTTT. Complete variable domain (other parts from reference TRBV5-5 and TRBJ2-3): DAGVTQSPTHLIKTRGQQVTLRCSPISGHKSVSWYQQVLGQGPQFIFQYYEKEERGRGNFPDRFSARQFPNYSSELNVNALLLGDSALYLCASSFSGSDTQYFGPGTRLTVL.

This clonotype was counted many times. Found in a library prepared for alpha chains, this beta chain is an off-target read, and its abundance has little meaning. This rearrangement joins TRBV7-2 to TRBJ2-3; D call uncertain. Per germline, CDR1 SGHTA and CDR2 FQGNSA. The CDR3 is 12 residues long. V dropped 3 bases and J dropped 5 bases, with 6 bases sitting between them. The CDR3 sequence: CASSLSEDTQYF. The CDR3 bases are TGTGCCAGCAGCTTGAGTGAAGATACGCAGTATTTT.

This clonotype rates as medium-sized. As an off-target read in a library built for alpha chains, this beta chain has a frequency of little significance. V and J are TRBV14 and TRBJ1-1; D unclear. The CDR3 loop spans 14 amino acids. CDR1 is SGHDN, CDR2 FVKESK, per germline. The V end was cut by 0 bases, the J end by 0 bases, with 5 bases between. The CDR3 loop reads CASSQDSMNTEAFF. The CDR3 nucleotides read TGTGCCAGCAGCCAAGACAGCATGAACACTGAAGCTTTCTTT.

This clonotype was picked up many times. In a library made to pick up alpha chains, this beta chain is a stray read with a size that means little. V gene TRBV27 combines with J gene TRBJ1-2; TRBD1 matches 11 bases. CDR1 is MNHEY, CDR2 SMNVEV, per germline (reference sequence). The V segment lost 0 bases and the J segment 5 bases; nucleotides outside the gene matches: 5. There are 16 residues in the CDR3. CDR3 sequence: CASSLSGQGARYGYTF. Written as DNA, the CDR3 is TGTGCCAGCAGTTTATCCGGACAGGGGGCGCGGTATGGCTACACCTTC.

This clonotype was counted many times. The library was designed around alpha chains, so this beta chain is a stray read whose abundance carries little weight. The CDR3 protein is CATAGSLSTNEKLFF. The CDR3 coding sequence is TGTGCCACGGCGGGATCCCTCTCAACTAATGAAAAACTGTTTTTT. This chain connects TRBV7-2 to TRBJ1-4, with D uncertain. Trimming pared 10 bases from V and 0 bases from J, leaving 15 bases between. Germline assignment: CDR1 SGHTA and CDR2 FQGNSA. This CDR3 comprises 15 residues.

This clonotype was seen many times. Because this beta chain is a stray read in a library intended to capture alpha chains, its abundance should not be given much weight. The CDR3 loop reads CASSLAGVRLAGNTEAFF. The CDR3 DNA sequence: TGCGCCAGCAGCTTGGCGGGGGTAAGACTGGCGGGCAACACTGAAGCTTTCTTT. The V gene is TRBV5-1, the J gene TRBJ1-1; possibly TRBD1 for D (5 bases). The CDR3 is 18 residues long. Looked up from germline, CDR1 is SGHRS and CDR2 is YFSETQ. V was cut by 0 bases and J by 2 bases, with 20 bases left in between.

This clonotype is medium-sized by share. Little can be read into the size of this beta chain, an off-target read in a library designed for alpha chains. The genes are TRBV28 and TRBJ1-5; D is unclear. The CDR3 covers 11 residues. The germline CDR1 and CDR2 sequences are MDHEN and SYDVKM. V lost 6 bases and J 9 bases, leaving 9 bases between the germline ends. The CDR3 loop is CASSYLSPQHF. In DNA, the CDR3 is TGTGCCAGCAGCTACCTTTCGCCCCAGCATTTT.

This clonotype was seen repeatedly, ten times or more. Little can be read into the size of this beta chain, an off-target read in a library designed for alpha chains. The chain couples TRBV7-3 to TRBJ1-6, with D unresolved. The CDR3 has 14 amino acids. CDR1 is SGHTA and CDR2 is FQGTGA in the germline V gene. V was trimmed by 5 bases and J by 7 bases, leaving 12 bases between them. As DNA, the CDR3 is TGTGCCAGCAGCATATACCCCGGGAATTCACCCCTCCACTTT. Protein sequence: CASSIYPGNSPLHF.

Many counts were recorded for this clonotype. The size of this beta chain means little, since it is a stray read in a library made for alpha chains. The gene calls are TRBV6-5 and TRBJ2-2; 10 positions agree with TRBD1. J lost 7 bases, V lost 6 bases, and 5 bases had no gene match. The germline V gene has CDR1 MNHEY and CDR2 SVGAGI. The CDR3 loop spans 14 amino acids. This chain's CDR3 is CASSQDRGYGELFF. DNA for the CDR3: TGTGCCAGCAGCCAGGACAGGGGGTACGGGGAGCTGTTTTTT.

As to this clonotype: This beta chain came through as a stray read in a library set up for alpha chains, and its size says little. The V call is TRBV7-2, the J call TRBJ2-3; perhaps TRBD1 as D (6 bases). Between the trimmed V and J ends, which lost 4 bases and 4 bases, there was a span of 12 bases. The CDR3 runs to 14 residues. The germline CDR1 and CDR2 sequences are SGHTA and FQGNSA. CDR3 amino acids: CASSWGRGPDTQYF. The CDR3 region has the DNA TGTGCCAGCAGCTGGGGCAGGGGTCCAGATACGCAGTATTTT.

Relative to its sample, this clonotype is medium-sized. Because the library targeted alpha chains, this beta chain is an off-target read whose size means little. The chain couples TRBV27 to TRBJ2-2; D possibly matches TRBD1 or TRBD2 (5 bases each). This CDR3 has 16 residues. Germline V lookup: CDR1 MNHEY, CDR2 SMNVEV (reference sequence). V lost 3 bases and J 7 bases, leaving 18 bases between the germline ends. CDR3 residues: CASSFRASMGVGELFF. CDR3 coding DNA: TGTGCCAGCAGTTTTCGCGCCTCCATGGGGGTCGGGGAGCTGTTTTTT.

This clonotype was seen many times. This beta chain is a stray read from a library made for alpha chains; its abundance is not meaningful. The chain employs TRBV28 and TRBJ2-7, with D unclear. The V gene's germline CDR1 is MDHEN and CDR2 SYDVKM. The germline V and J ends were trimmed by 4 bases and 2 bases, with 9 bases remaining between them. The CDR3 covers 13 residues. The DNA of the CDR3 is TGTGCCAGCAGTTCTCGGAGAACCTACGAGCAGTACTTC. Protein: CASSSRRTYEQYF.

This clonotype showed up many times. This beta chain is off target for a library built for alpha chains, so its abundance means little. The V and J genes are TRBV3-1 and TRBJ2-2; 9 bases are shared with TRBD2. The CDR3 spans 17 residues. V was clipped by 7 bases and J by 1 base; unmatched bases: 10. CDR1 and CDR2 (germline): LGHDT, YNNKEL (reference sequence). CDR3 in amino acids: CASKIGTSRGNTGELFF. CDR3 sequence (DNA): TGTGCCAGCAAAATCGGGACTAGCCGTGGGAACACCGGGGAGCTGTTTTTT.

In regard to this clonotype: In a library made to pick up alpha chains, this beta chain is a stray read with a size that means little. The V call is TRBV27, the J call TRBJ2-3, with no clear D. V lost 2 bases, J lost 2 bases, and 5 bases lay in between. The germline gives CDR1 MNHEY, CDR2 SMNVEV (reference sequence). The CDR3 has 13 residues. CDR3 DNA: TGTGCCAGCAGTTTAGGGGTCACAGATACGCAGTATTTT. Translating it yields CASSLGVTDTQYF.

This clonotype is medium-sized within its sample. This beta chain slipped into a library made for alpha chains as a stray read, so its size is not meaningful. The gene calls are TRBV28 and TRBJ2-1, with D tentatively TRBD2 (5 bases). There are 12 residues in the CDR3. The V and J ends lost 6 bases and 9 bases respectively, with 12 bases between them. Germline CDR1 and CDR2: MDHEN and SYDVKM. CDR3: CASSRGLFEQFF. Here the CDR3 DNA reads TGTGCCAGCAGCCGCGGACTGTTTGAGCAGTTCTTC. Supplemented by reference TRBV28 and TRBJ2-1, the full variable domain reads DVKVTQSSRYLVKRTGEKVFLECVQDMDHENMFWYRQDPGLGLRLIYFSYDVKMKEKGDIPEGYSVSREKKERFSLILESASTNQTSMYLCASSRGLFEQFFGPGTRLTVL.

This clonotype is labeled medium-sized. This beta chain turned up in a library designed for alpha chains; as an off-target read, its abundance says little. The chain recombines TRBV10-3 with TRBJ1-1, with 8 bases fitting TRBD1. Germline V CDR1 and CDR2: ENHRY, SYGVKD. This CDR3 has 13 amino acids. The V segment lost 7 bases and the J segment 8 bases; nucleotides outside the gene matches: 9. The CDR3 sequence: CAITHTTGEEAFF. CDR3 coding DNA: TGTGCCATCACCCACACGACAGGGGAGGAAGCTTTCTTT.

Many counts were recorded for this clonotype. Being off target in a library aimed at alpha chains, this beta chain has a size of little meaning. The CDR3 loop is CASSLSGSSYNEQFF. The DNA of the CDR3 is TGTGCCAGCAGCCTAAGCGGGAGCTCCTACAATGAGCAGTTCTTC. This chain joins TRBV7-9 and TRBJ2-1, with 8 positions matching TRBD2. CDR1 is SEHNR and CDR2 is FQNEAQ in the germline V gene (reference sequence). V was pared by 5 bases and J by 0 bases, with 3 bases of the junction left unmatched. The CDR3 runs to 15 residues.

This clonotype was picked up a small number of times. Because the library targeted alpha chains, this beta chain is an off-target read whose size means little. The V call is TRBV12-3 or TRBV12-4, the J call TRBJ1-2, with 9 bases fitting TRBD1. The CDR3 runs to 13 residues. Trimming at V came to 5 bases and at J to 8 bases, leaving 6 bases not matched to a gene. CDR3 bases: TGTGCCAGCAGTAGGACAGGGGAAAGCGGCTACACCTTC. This translates into CASSRTGESGYTF.

In its sample, this clonotype is medium-sized (0.01 to 0.1%). This beta chain represents an off-target read in a library built for alpha chains; its size is of limited meaning. The V gene is TRBV6-1, the J gene TRBJ2-1; possibly TRBD1 for D (5 bases). Germline values: CDR1 MNHNS, CDR2 SASEGT. The CDR3 totals 17 residues. Trimming cost V 2 bases and J 4 bases, with 18 bases left between them. In nucleotides, the CDR3 is TGTGCCAGCAGTGAACGGTTTGGCAGGGCAACTTACAATGAGCAGTTCTTC. This translates into CASSERFGRATYNEQFF.

For this clonotype: This beta chain is a stray sequence in a library constructed for alpha chains; its clone size is not meaningful. The CDR3: CASSFATKNIQYF. The CDR3 DNA follows: TGTGCCAGCAGCTTTGCAACCAAAAACATTCAGTACTTC. The V gene is TRBV7-2, the J gene TRBJ2-4; no clear D. The CDR3 covers 13 residues. Germline lookup yields CDR1 SGHTA and CDR2 FQGNSA. The V and J ends lost 3 bases and 2 bases respectively, with 5 bases between them.

Details on this clonotype: Within a library made for alpha chains, this beta chain is off target, and its count is uninformative. The chain carries TRBV11-3 and TRBJ2-5, with 7 bases fitting TRBD1. The CDR3 runs to 15 residues. J gave up 5 bases and V 5 bases, and 11 bases lay outside the gene matches. Germline V gene data show CDR1 as SGHNT and CDR2 as YENEEA. DNA for the CDR3: TGTGCCAGCAGCGTCGGGACAGACGCTCGGGAGACCCAGTACTTC. Amino acid sequence: CASSVGTDARETQYF.

Notes on this clonotype: This beta chain was picked up by a library intended for alpha chains and is off target, so its count carries little meaning. The CDR3 is CASSPGQPNQPQHF. CDR3 bases: TGTGCCAGCAGCCCGGGACAGCCAAATCAGCCCCAGCATTTT. The chain joins TRBV7-6 to TRBJ1-5; 7 nucleotides match TRBD1. The CDR3 loop spans 14 amino acids. Germline V gene lookup returns CDR1 SGHVS and CDR2 FNYEAQ. The V segment lost 5 bases and the J segment 4 bases; nucleotides outside the gene matches: 5.

This clonotype was detected many times. For a library built for alpha chains, this beta chain is a stray read; little rests on its size. J is TRBJ2-2 and V is TRBV4-1, with D maybe TRBD1 (6 bases). Germline values: CDR1 MGHRA, CDR2 YSYEKL. There are 13 residues in the CDR3. V was pared by 6 bases and J by 9 bases, with 14 bases between. CDR3 nucleotides: TGCGCCAGCAGGCCTACAGGGACCTGGGAGCTGTTTTTT. Translating gives CASRPTGTWELFF.

This clonotype was observed at least ten times. This beta chain was picked up by a library intended for alpha chains and is off target, so its count carries little meaning. The CDR3 here is CASSPLNEQFF. The DNA of the CDR3 is TGTGCCAGCAGCCCCCTTAATGAGCAGTTCTTC. V and J are TRBV11-2 and TRBJ2-1; D uncertain. The CDR3 runs 11 residues. The V gene lost 5 bases and the J gene lost 7 bases, with 6 bases spanning the gap. Germline V gene sequence: CDR1 SGHAT, CDR2 FQNNGV.

On this clonotype: Found in a library prepared for alpha chains, this beta chain is an off-target read, and its abundance has little meaning. The chain uses TRBV7-2 and TRBJ1-1; D ambiguous. V dropped 1 base and J dropped 5 bases, with 14 bases sitting between them. Germline V CDR1 and CDR2: SGHTA, FQGNSA. The CDR3 is 15 residues long. The CDR3 loop reads CASSLVGLGPTEAFF. CDR3 nucleotide sequence: TGTGCCAGCAGCTTAGTTGGTCTGGGCCCTACTGAAGCTTTCTTT.

The sample holds one count of this clonotype. A junction end diverges from the germline sequence, so it may reflect a read error. Since it is a stray read in a library aimed at alpha chains, this beta chain has a size that is not meaningful. The chain carries TRBV27 and TRBJ2-2; 11 positions agree with TRBD2. The CDR3 runs 19 residues. In germline, CDR1 is MNHEY, CDR2 SMNVEV (reference sequence). CDR3 region: CASRLRVAGGVLRTGKLFF. The DNA of the CDR3 is TGTGCCAGCAGACTAAGGGTAGCGGGGGGGGTTTTGAGGACCGGGAAGCTGTTTTTT.

Ten or more counts support this clonotype. In a library made to pick up alpha chains, this beta chain is a stray read with a size that means little. The chain combines TRBV10-2 with TRBJ1-5; TRBD1 matches at 7 bases. Germline V gives CDR1 WSHSY, CDR2 SAAADI. The CDR3 runs 16 residues. Unmatched junction bases numbered 8, after V lost 6 bases and J lost 0 bases. The CDR3 DNA sequence: TGCGCCAGCAGACCCGGGACAGCATATAGCAATCAGCCCCAGCATTTT. Amino acids: CASRPGTAYSNQPQHF.

This clonotype is judged medium-sized. Because this beta chain is a stray read in a library intended to capture alpha chains, its abundance should not be given much weight. The rearrangement joins TRBV27 to TRBJ1-5; TRBD1 might be the D (5 bases). The CDR3 runs 15 residues. V lost 6 bases and J lost 7, with 19 bases in between. Germline V lookup: CDR1 MNHEY, CDR2 SMNVEV (reference sequence). The CDR3 spells CASRPSGLGGQPQHF. In nucleotides, the CDR3 is TGTGCCAGCAGGCCCAGTGGCCTCGGGGGACAGCCCCAGCATTTT.

This clonotype was counted many times. Being off target in a library aimed at alpha chains, this beta chain has a size of little meaning. The chain couples TRBV7-8 to TRBJ1-5; TRBD1 might be the D (5 bases). V was clipped by 4 bases and J by 4 bases, with 11 bases between them. CDR3 length: 14 residues. CDR1 SGHVS and CDR2 FQNEAQ come from the germline V gene. The CDR3, as DNA: TGTGCCAGCAGCTGGGACCTAGGGAATCAGCCCCAGCATTTT. Encoded protein: CASSWDLGNQPQHF.

In its sample, this clonotype ranks as large. This beta chain is an unintended read in a library built for alpha chains; its size means little. The chain joins TRBV20-1 to TRBJ1-5; no clear D gene. Between the trimmed V and J ends, which lost 1 base and 6 bases, there was a span of 10 bases. The CDR3 has 13 residues. Germline V gene lookup returns CDR1 DFQATT and CDR2 SNEGSKA (reference sequence). CDR3 in amino acids: CSARGQIGQPQHF. The CDR3 DNA is TGCAGTGCTAGAGGCCAGATCGGTCAGCCCCAGCATTTT.